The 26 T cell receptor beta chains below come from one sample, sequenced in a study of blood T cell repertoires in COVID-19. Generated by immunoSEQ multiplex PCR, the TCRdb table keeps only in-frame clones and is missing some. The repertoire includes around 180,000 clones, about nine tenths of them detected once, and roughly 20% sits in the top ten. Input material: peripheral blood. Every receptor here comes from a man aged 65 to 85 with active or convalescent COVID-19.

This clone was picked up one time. The chain's CDR3 is CASSWGQGSQPQHF. The CDR3 bases are TGCGCCAGCAGCTGGGGACAGGGAAGTCAGCCCCAGCATTTT. The V gene is TRBV5-1, the J gene TRBJ1-5; 9 positions match TRBD1. CDR3 size: 14 residues. Trimming cost V 3 bases and J 6 bases; bases outside gene matches: 4. In germline, CDR1 is SGHRS, CDR2 YFSETQ.

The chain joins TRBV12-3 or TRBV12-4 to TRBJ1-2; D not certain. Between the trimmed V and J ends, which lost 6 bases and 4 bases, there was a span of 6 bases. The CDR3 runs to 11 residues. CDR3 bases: TGTGCCAGCAGGGGAGGCTATGGCTACACCTTC. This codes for CASRGGYGYTF.

CDR3 in amino acids: CASSLASFSNQPQHF. CDR3 nucleotide sequence: TGTGCCAGCAGCTTAGCCTCTTTTAGCAATCAGCCCCAGCATTTT. The chain employs TRBV7-2 and TRBJ1-5; D unclear. The CDR3 covers 15 residues. CDR1 and CDR2 (germline): SGHTA, FQGNSA. V lost 0 bases and J 0 bases, leaving 6 bases between the germline ends. Filled out from reference TRBV7-2 and TRBJ1-5, the complete variable domain reads GAGVSQSPSNKVTEKGKDVELRCDPISGHTALYWYRQSLGQGLEFLIYFQGNSAPDKSGLPSDRFSAERTGGSVSTLTIQRTQQEDSAVYLCASSLASFSNQPQHFGDGTRLSIL.

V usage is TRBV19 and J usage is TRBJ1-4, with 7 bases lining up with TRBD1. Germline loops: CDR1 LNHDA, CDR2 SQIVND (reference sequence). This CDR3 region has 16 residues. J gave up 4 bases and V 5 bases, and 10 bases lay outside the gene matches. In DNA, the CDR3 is TGTGCCAGTAGTCCTATTCGGACAGGTCGTAATGAAAAACTGTTTTTT. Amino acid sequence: CASSPIRTGRNEKLFF.

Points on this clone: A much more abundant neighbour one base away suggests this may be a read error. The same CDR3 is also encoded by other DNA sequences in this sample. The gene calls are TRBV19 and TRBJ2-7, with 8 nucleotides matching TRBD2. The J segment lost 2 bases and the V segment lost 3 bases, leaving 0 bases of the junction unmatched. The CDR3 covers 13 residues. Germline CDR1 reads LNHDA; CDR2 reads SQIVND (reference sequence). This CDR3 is CASSIGRAYEQYF. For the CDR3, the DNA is TGTGCCAGTAGTATCGGGAGGGCCTACGAGCAGTACTTC. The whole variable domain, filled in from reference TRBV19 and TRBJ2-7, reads DGGITQSPKYLFRKEGQNVTLSCEQNLNHDAMYWYRQDPGQGLRLIYYSQIVNDFQKGDIAEGYSVSREKKESFPLTVTSAQKNPTAFYLCASSIGRAYEQYFGPGTRLTVT.

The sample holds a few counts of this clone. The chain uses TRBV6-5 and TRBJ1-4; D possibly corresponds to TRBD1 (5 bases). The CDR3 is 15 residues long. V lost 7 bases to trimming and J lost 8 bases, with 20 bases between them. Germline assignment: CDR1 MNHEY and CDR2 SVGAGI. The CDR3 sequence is CASTFGGLIMEKLFF. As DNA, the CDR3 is TGTGCCAGCACCTTTGGGGGGTTGATTATGGAAAAACTGTTTTTT.

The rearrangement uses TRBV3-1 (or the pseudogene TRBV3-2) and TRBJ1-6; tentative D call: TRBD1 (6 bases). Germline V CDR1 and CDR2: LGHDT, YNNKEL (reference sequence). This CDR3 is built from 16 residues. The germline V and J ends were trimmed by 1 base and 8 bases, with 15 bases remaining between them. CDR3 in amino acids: CASSQAPGRGHSPLHF. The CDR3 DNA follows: TGTGCCAGCAGCCAAGCCCCGGGCAGGGGACATTCACCCCTCCACTTT.

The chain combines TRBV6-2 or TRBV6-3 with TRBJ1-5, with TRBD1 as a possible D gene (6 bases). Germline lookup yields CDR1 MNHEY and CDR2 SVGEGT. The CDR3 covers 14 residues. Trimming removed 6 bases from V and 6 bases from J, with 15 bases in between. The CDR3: CASSYVGAGQPQHF. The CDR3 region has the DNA TGTGCCAGCAGCTATGTGGGGGCAGGTCAGCCCCAGCATTTT.

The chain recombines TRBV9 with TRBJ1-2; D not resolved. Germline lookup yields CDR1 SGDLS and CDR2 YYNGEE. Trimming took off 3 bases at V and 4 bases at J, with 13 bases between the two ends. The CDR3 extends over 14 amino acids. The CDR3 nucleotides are TGTGCCAGCAGCGGTTCGGGATTCTTCTATGGCTACACCTTC. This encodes CASSGSGFFYGYTF.

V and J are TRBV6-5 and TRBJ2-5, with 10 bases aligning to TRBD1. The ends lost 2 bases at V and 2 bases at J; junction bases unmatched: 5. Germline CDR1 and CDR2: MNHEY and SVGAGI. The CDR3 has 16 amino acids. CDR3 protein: CASSYHRDRGQETQYF. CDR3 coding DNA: TGTGCCAGCAGTTACCACCGGGACAGGGGACAAGAGACCCAGTACTTC.

The CDR3 here is CASSVDGGRGYTF. CDR3 coding DNA: TGTGCCAGTAGTGTGGACGGTGGGAGAGGCTACACCTTC. The rearrangement uses TRBV19 and TRBJ1-2; D gene unclear. Per the germline V gene, CDR1 is LNHDA and CDR2 is SQIVND (reference sequence). Between the trimmed V and J ends, which lost 5 bases and 8 bases, there was a span of 15 bases. CDR3 length: 13 residues.

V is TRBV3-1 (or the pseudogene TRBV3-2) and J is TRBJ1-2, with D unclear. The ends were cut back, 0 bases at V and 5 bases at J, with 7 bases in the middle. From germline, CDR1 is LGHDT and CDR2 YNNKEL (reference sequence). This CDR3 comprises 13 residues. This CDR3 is CASSQEATYGYTF. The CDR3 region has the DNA TGTGCCAGCAGCCAAGAGGCCACATATGGCTACACCTTC.

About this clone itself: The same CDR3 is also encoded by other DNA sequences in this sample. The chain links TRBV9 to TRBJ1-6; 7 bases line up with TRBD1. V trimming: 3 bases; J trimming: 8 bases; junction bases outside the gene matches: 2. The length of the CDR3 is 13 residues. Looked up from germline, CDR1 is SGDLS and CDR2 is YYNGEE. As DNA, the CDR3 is TGTGCCAGCAGCGCCGACAGGGATTCACCCCTCCACTTT. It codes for CASSADRDSPLHF.

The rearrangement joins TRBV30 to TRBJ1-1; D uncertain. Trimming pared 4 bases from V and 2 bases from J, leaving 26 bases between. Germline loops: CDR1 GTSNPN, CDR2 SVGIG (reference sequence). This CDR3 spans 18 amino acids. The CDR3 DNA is TGTGCCTGGACCTATGACTACGCGGCCGTTACTGGCAACACTGAAGCTTTCTTT. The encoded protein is CAWTYDYAAVTGNTEAFF.

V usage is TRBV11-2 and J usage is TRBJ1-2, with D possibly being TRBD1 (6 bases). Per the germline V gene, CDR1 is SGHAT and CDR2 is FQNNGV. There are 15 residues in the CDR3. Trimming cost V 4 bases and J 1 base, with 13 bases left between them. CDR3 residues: CASSSSGQLNYGYTF. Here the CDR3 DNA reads TGTGCCAGCAGCTCCAGCGGACAGCTTAACTATGGCTACACCTTC.

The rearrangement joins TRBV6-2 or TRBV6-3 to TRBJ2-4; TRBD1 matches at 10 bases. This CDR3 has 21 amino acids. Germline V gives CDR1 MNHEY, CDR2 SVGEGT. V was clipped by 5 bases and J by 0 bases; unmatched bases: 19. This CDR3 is CASSRPGQGTAINLAKNIQYF. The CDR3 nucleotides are TGTGCCAGCAGTCGCCCGGGACAGGGGACAGCCATTAACTTAGCCAAAAACATTCAGTACTTC.

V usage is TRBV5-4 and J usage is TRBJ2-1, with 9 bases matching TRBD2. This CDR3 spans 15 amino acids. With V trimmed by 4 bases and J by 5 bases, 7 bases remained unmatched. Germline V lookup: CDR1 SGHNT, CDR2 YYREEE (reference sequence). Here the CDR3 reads CASSDGLAYNNEQFF. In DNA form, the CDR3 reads TGTGCCAGCAGCGACGGACTAGCGTACAACAATGAGCAGTTCTTC.

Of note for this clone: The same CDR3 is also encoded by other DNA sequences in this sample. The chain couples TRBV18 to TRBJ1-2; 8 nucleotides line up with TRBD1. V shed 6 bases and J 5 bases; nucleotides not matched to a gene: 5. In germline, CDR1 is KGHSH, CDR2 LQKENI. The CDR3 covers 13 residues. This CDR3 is CASSQGAGYGYTF. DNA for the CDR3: TGTGCCAGCTCCCAGGGGGCAGGGTATGGCTACACCTTC.

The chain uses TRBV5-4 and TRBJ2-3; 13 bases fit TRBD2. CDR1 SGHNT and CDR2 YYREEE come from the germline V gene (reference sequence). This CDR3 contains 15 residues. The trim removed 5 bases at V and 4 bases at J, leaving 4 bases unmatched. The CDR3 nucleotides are TGTGCCAGCAGTTCAACTAGCGGGGGGGCAGATACGCAGTATTTT. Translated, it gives CASSSTSGGADTQYF.

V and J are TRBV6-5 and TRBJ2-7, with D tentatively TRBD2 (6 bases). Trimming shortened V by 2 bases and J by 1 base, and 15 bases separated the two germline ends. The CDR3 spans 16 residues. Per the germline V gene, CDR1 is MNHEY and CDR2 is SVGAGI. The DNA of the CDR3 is TGTGCCAGCAGTTACCGGCGGCGGGATCGGTCCTACGAGCAGTACTTC. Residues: CASSYRRRDRSYEQYF.

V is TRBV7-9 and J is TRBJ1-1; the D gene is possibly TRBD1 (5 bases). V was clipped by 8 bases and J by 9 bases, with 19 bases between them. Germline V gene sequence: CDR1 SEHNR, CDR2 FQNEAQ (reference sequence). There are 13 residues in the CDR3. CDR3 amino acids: CASHRRGSEKAFF. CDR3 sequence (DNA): TGTGCCAGCCACCGACGGGGGTCGGAAAAAGCTTTCTTT.

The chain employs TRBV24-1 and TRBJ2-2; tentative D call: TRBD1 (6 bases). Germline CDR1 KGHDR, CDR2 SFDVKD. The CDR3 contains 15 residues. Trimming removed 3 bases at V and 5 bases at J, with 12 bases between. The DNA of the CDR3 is TGTGCCACCAGTGATCCCCGCCAGGGGACCGGGGAGCTGTTTTTT. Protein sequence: CATSDPRQGTGELFF.

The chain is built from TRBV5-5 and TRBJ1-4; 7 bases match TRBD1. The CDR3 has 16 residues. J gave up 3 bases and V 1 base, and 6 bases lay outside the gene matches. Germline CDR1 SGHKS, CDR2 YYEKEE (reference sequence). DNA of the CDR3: TGTGCCAGCAGCTTGTACCCCGGGACAGCTAATGAAAAACTGTTTTTT. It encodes CASSLYPGTANEKLFF.

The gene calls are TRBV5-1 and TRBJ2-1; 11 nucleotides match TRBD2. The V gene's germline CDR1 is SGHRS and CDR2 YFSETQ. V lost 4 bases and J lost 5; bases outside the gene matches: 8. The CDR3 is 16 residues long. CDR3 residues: CASSSLLAGANNEQFF. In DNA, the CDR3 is TGCGCCAGCAGCAGCTTACTAGCGGGGGCAAACAATGAGCAGTTCTTC.

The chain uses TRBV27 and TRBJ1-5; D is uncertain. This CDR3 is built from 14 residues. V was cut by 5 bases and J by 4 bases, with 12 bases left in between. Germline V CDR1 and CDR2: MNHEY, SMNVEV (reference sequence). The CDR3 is CASSPQILNQPQHF. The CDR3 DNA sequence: TGTGCCAGCAGTCCACAGATATTAAATCAGCCCCAGCATTTT.

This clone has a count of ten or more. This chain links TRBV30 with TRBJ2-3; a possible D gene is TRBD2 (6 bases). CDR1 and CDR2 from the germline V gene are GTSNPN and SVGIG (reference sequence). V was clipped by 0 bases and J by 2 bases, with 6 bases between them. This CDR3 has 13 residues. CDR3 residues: CAWSVRDTDTQYF. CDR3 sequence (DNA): TGTGCCTGGAGTGTGCGGGACACAGATACGCAGTATTTT. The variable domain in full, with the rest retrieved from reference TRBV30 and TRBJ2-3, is SQTIHQWPATLVQPVGSPLSLECTVEGTSNPNLYWYRQAAGRGLQLLFYSVGIGQISSEVPQNLSASRPQDRQFILSSKKLLLSDSGFYLCAWSVRDTDTQYFGPGTRLTVL.